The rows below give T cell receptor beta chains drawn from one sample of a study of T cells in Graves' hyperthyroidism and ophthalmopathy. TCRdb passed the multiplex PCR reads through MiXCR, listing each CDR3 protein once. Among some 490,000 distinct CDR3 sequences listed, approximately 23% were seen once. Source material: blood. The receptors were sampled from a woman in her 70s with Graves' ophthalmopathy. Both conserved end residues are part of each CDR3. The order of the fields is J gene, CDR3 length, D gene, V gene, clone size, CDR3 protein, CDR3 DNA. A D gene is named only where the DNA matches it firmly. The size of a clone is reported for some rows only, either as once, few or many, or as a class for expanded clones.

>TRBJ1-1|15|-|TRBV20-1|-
CSARPWTVMNTEAFF
TGCAGTGCTAGACCGTGGACAGTCATGAACACTGAAGCTTTCTTT
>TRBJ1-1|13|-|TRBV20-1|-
CSARIRRGTEAFF
TGCAGTGCGAGGATAAGGAGGGGCACTGAAGCTTTCTTT
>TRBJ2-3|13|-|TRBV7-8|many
CASSQESTDTQYF
TGTGCCAGCAGCCAGGAAAGCACAGATACGCAGTATTTT
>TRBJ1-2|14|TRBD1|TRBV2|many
CASLEDRVEYGYTF
TGTGCCAGCCTGGAGGACAGGGTAGAGTATGGCTACACCTTC
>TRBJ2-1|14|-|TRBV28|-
CASSFLKRSGEQFF
TGTGCCAGCAGTTTCCTCAAACGAAGCGGTGAGCAGTTCTTC
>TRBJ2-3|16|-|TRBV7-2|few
CASSLSLAPRRDTQYF
TGTGCCAGCAGCTTAAGCCTAGCGCCCCGGAGGGATACGCAGTATTTT
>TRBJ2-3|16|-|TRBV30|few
CAWTWGLLTSTDTQYF
TGTGCCTGGACTTGGGGGCTACTGACTAGCACAGATACGCAGTATTTT
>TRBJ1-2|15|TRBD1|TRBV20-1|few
CSARGTGVLNYGYTF
TGCAGTGCTAGAGGGACAGGGGTCCTTAACTATGGCTACACCTTC
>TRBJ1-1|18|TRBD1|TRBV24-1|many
CATSDSPWTGVTNTEAFF
TGTGCCACCAGTGATTCCCCCTGGACAGGAGTTACGAACACTGAAGCTTTCTTT
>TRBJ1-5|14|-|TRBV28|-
CASSLVDFGQPQHF
TGTGCCAGCAGTTTGGTAGACTTTGGGCAGCCCCAGCATTTT
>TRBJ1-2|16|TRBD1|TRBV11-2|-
CASSRDRGIPNYGYTF
TGTGCCAGCAGCCGGGACAGGGGAATTCCTAACTATGGCTACACCTTC
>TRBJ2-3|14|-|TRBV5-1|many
CASSLKQNTDTQYF
TGCGCCAGCAGCTTGAAACAGAACACAGATACGCAGTATTTT
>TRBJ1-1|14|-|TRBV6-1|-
CASSQQGLNTEAFF
TGTGCCAGCAGCCAACAGGGCCTGAACACTGAAGCTTTCTTT
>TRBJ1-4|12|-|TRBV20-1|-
CSASGDNEKLFF
TGCAGTGCTAGTGGGGATAATGAAAAACTGTTTTTT
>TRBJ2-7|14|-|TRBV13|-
CASSLVGAAGEQYF
TGTGCCAGCAGCTTAGTCGGGGCGGCAGGGGAGCAGTACTTC
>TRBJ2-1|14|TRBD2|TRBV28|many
CASSLPGTNNEQFF
TGTGCCAGCAGTCTTCCCGGGACTAACAATGAGCAGTTCTTC
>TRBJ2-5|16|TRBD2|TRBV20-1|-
CSARDRGGRAQETQYF
TGCAGTGCTAGAGATCGGGGCGGGAGGGCACAAGAGACCCAGTACTTC
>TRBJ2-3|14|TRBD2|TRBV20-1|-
CSATGLADTDTQYF
TGCAGTGCTACAGGACTAGCGGACACAGATACGCAGTATTTT
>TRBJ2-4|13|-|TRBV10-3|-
CAISESSKNIQYF
TGTGCCATCAGTGAGTCTTCCAAAAACATTCAGTACTTC
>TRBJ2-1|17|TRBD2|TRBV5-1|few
CASSLGGTSGGYNEQFF
TGCGCCAGCAGCTTGGGGGGGACTAGCGGAGGCTACAATGAGCAGTTCTTC
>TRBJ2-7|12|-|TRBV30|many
CAWSRLGGKQYF
TGTGCCTGGAGTCGTTTAGGGGGGAAGCAGTACTTC
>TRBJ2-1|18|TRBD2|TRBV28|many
CASTKTSGRPSSYNEQFF
TGTGCCAGCACCAAGACTAGCGGGAGACCTAGCTCCTACAATGAGCAGTTCTTC
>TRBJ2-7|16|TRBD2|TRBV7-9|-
CASSSRTSGPTYEQYF
TGTGCCAGCAGCTCCCGGACTAGCGGGCCTACCTACGAGCAGTACTTC
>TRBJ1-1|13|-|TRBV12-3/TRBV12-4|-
CASSLPLGGRDFF
TGTGCCAGCAGCTTACCTTTGGGCGGACGGGATTTCTTT
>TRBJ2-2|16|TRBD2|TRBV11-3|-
CASSSGSGRVTGELFF
TGTGCCAGCAGCTCAGGAAGCGGGAGGGTCACCGGGGAGCTGTTTTTT
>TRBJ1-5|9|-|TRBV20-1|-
CSASEPQHF
TGCAGTGCTAGTGAGCCCCAGCATTTT
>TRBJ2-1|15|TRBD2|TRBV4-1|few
CASSQDEVTSDEQFF
TGCGCCAGCAGCCAAGATGAGGTGACTAGCGATGAGCAGTTCTTC
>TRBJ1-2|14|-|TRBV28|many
CASSFGWGNYGYTF
TGTGCCAGCAGTTTCGGCTGGGGGAACTATGGCTACACCTTC
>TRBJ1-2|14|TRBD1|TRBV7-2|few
CASSLAGGDYGYTF
TGTGCCAGCAGCTTAGCAGGGGGCGACTATGGCTACACCTTC
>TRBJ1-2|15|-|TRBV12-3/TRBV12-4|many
CASSLGAGAIYGYTF
TGTGCCAGCAGTTTAGGAGCAGGGGCGATCTATGGCTACACCTTC
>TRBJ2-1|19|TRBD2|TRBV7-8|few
CASSLASGRASGSYNEQFF
TGTGCCAGCAGCTTAGCTAGCGGGAGGGCTTCGGGCTCCTACAATGAGCAGTTCTTC
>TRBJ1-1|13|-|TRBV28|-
CASLRTGNTEAFF
TGTGCCAGCCTTAGGACGGGGAACACTGAAGCTTTCTTT
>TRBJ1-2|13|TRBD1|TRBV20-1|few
CSASSGTVYGYTF
TGCAGTGCTAGCTCCGGGACAGTCTATGGCTACACCTTC
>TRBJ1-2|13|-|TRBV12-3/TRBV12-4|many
CASRTQGNHGYTF
TGTGCCAGCAGGACACAGGGAAATCATGGCTACACCTTC
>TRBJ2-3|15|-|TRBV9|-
CASSVGTQGEGTQYF
TGTGCCAGCAGCGTAGGAACCCAGGGGGAGGGTACGCAGTATTTT
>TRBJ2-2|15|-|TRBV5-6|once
CASSPGESVTGELFF
TGTGCCAGCAGCCCGGGAGAGTCGGTGACCGGGGAGCTGTTTTTT
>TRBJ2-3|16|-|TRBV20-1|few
CSAYEPGRAGADTQYF
TGCAGTGCTTACGAGCCCGGGCGGGCTGGTGCAGATACGCAGTATTTT
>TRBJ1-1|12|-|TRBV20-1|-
CSARGDREEAFF
TGCAGTGCTAGAGGGGACCGGGAGGAAGCTTTCTTT
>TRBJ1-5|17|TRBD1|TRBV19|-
CASSILGQGAGDQPQHF
TGTGCCAGTAGTATTTTGGGCCAGGGGGCTGGAGATCAGCCCCAGCATTTT
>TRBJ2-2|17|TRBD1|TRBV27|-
CASSSPGQGAQTGELFF
TGTGCCAGCAGTTCCCCGGGACAGGGGGCGCAGACCGGGGAGCTGTTTTTT
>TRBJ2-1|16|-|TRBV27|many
CASSLFTGSYYNEQFF
TGTGCCAGCAGTTTATTCACAGGGTCCTACTACAATGAGCAGTTCTTC
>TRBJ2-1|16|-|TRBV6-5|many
CASSYYASGGHNEQFF
TGTGCCAGCAGTTACTATGCGTCCGGAGGCCACAATGAGCAGTTCTTC
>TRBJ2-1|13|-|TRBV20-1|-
CSAPPSTRNEQFF
TGCAGTGCTCCCCCTAGCACCCGCAATGAGCAGTTCTTC
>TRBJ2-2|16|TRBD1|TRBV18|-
CASSPPGQPATGELFF
TGTGCCAGCTCACCACCGGGACAGCCCGCAACCGGGGAGCTGTTTTTT
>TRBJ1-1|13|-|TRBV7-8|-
CASSYTLASEAFF
TGTGCCAGCAGCTATACTTTGGCTTCAGAAGCTTTCTTT
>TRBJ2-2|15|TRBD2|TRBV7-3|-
CASSPTSAGTGELFF
TGTGCCAGCAGCCCGACTAGCGCGGGCACCGGGGAGCTGTTTTTT
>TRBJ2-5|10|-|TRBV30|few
CAWAEETQYF
TGTGCCTGGGCTGAAGAGACCCAGTACTTC
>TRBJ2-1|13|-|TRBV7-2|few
CASSLFTGNEQFF
TGTGCCAGCAGCTTATTCACAGGCAATGAGCAGTTCTTC
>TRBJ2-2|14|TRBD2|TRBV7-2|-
CASIGTMNTGELFF
TGTGCCAGCATTGGGACTATGAACACCGGGGAGCTGTTTTTT
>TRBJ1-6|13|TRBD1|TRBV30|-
CAQTGQDNSPLHF
TGTGCCCAGACAGGACAGGATAATTCACCCCTCCACTTT
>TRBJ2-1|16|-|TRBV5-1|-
CASSLGQVSSYNEQFF
TGCGCCAGCAGCCTGGGGCAGGTTAGTTCCTACAATGAGCAGTTCTTC
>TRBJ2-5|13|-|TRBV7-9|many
CASSPTNYETQYF
TGTGCCAGCAGTCCGACAAATTATGAGACCCAGTACTTC
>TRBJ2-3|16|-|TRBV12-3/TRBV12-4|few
CASSFGVAGSTDTQYF
TGTGCCAGCAGTTTTGGGGTGGCAGGGTCTACAGATACGCAGTATTTT
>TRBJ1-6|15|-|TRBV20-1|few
CSARPRDWYNSPLHF
TGCAGTGCTAGACCCCGGGACTGGTATAATTCACCCCTCCACTTT
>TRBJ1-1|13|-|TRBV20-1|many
CSARTVTNTEAFF
TGCAGTGCTAGGACAGTCACCAACACTGAAGCTTTCTTT